This T cell receptor (beta chain) was found in a study of T cells in Graves' hyperthyroidism and ophthalmopathy. Template material for amplifying TCR beta CDR3 regions consisted of RNA transcripts. A set of HTBI primers served as the primers for a first-round RT-PCR of the TCR CDR3. In TCRdb, the multiplex PCR reads were re-called with MiXCR into one record per CDR3 protein. The sample includes 650,000 to 700,000 distinct CDR3 sequences, about 18% of them seen just once. There are a few counts of this clonotype. This CDR3 comprises 16 residues. Per germline, CDR1 SGHTA and CDR2 FQGTGA. The V and J ends lost 5 bases and 10 bases, in that order; junction bases with no gene match: 12.

The chain combines TRBV7-3 with TRBJ1-6, with 9 bases identical to TRBD1. Sequenced input: blood. The receptor was isolated from a man aged 50 or older with Graves' hyperthyroidism. The CDR3 nucleotides read TGTGCCAGCAGCGCGAACGGCGGGACAGGGAAATCACCCCTCCACTTT. It codes for CASSANGGTGKSPLHF.